This entry describes one T cell receptor (beta chain). Its target is not known. Peripheral blood CD8+ and CD4+ T cells were profiled by TCR beta sequencing. It was negative isolation that provided the CD8+ and CD4+ T cells, whereas TEMRA cells were enriched by FACS. The sample is drawn from a study of CD8 T cells in Susac syndrome. This CDR3 is built from 14 residues. Trimming stripped 3 bases from V and 1 base from J, with 10 bases between. Germline V gives CDR1 MDHEN, CDR2 SYDVKM. Random hexamers were used to reverse transcribe an amount of 0.5 to 1 ug RNA. TCR beta CDR3 was amplified by immunoSEQ multiplex PCR. This amplification extended across 54 Vbeta and 13 Jbeta segments. TCRdb reprocessed the immunoSEQ multiplex PCR reads with MiXCR, giving one entry per CDR3 protein. Seen here are roughly 300,000 distinct CDR3 sequences, more than 75% observed once, and the top ten hold over 0.095%. Overall study results and limits: It was acknowledged by the study that relatively few individuals were included in its TCR sequencing and HLA analysis.

Sequenced sample: CD8+ T cells from PBMCs. J is TRBJ2-7 and V is TRBV28, with D possibly TRBD2 on 5 matching bases. The TCR sequence derives from a human donor with multiple sclerosis. In DNA, the CDR3 is TGTGCCAGCAGTTTTCTAGCAAGGTCCTACGAGCAGTACTTC. Translated: CASSFLARSYEQYF.